The next 14 T cell receptor beta chains were all read from a single sample in a study of cytotoxic CD8 clonotypes in ibrutinib-treated CLL. Method: immunoSEQ multiplex PCR; TCRdb's copy keeps in-frame clones and lacks some. The table shows over 100,000 clones, with 80% to 90% occurring only once. Source: PBMCs, taken after 24 months of ibrutinib treatment. Receptors originate from a human donor with chronic lymphocytic leukemia.

In its sample, this clone was seen once. The chain recombines TRBV19 with TRBJ2-1; D unclear. The V and J ends lost 5 bases and 7 bases respectively, with 9 bases between them. This CDR3 is built from 12 residues. Germline CDR1 and CDR2: LNHDA and SQIVND (reference sequence). CDR3 loop: CASSPLTNEQFF. The DNA for the CDR3 is TGTGCCAGTAGTCCTCTCACTAATGAGCAGTTCTTC.

CDR3: CASSSAGLASEQYF. CDR3 sequence (DNA): TGTGCCAGCAGTTCCGCCGGACTAGCGTCTGAGCAGTACTTC. The J gene is TRBJ2-7, the V gene TRBV28, with TRBD2 identical over 9 bases. The ends lost 4 bases at V and 7 bases at J; junction bases unmatched: 8. The V gene's germline CDR1 is MDHEN and CDR2 SYDVKM. The CDR3 loop spans 14 amino acids.

The chain combines TRBV4-2 with TRBJ2-3, with 10 bases lining up with TRBD2. Germline assignment: CDR1 LGHNA and CDR2 YNFKEQ. The CDR3 length is 16 residues. V gave up 4 bases and J gave up 2 bases; unmatched junction bases: 6. The CDR3 DNA follows: TGTGCCAGCAGCCCACTACTAGCGGGGTACACAGATACGCAGTATTTT. Its protein is CASSPLLAGYTDTQYF.

This chain uses TRBV5-6 with TRBJ1-4; the D is unclear. Trimming left V 6 bases short and J 7 bases short, with 19 bases between. Germline-derived CDR1 and CDR2 are SGHDT and YYEEEE. The CDR3 consists of 15 residues. The CDR3 DNA sequence: TGTGCCAGCAACCTCGGGCCTCAGCGGGGTGAAAAACTGTTTTTT. Its translation is CASNLGPQRGEKLFF.

The genes are TRBV7-3 and TRBJ1-2; 8 nucleotides agree with TRBD1. This CDR3 has 16 residues. V shed 2 bases and J 2 bases; nucleotides not matched to a gene: 7. Germline V gene sequence: CDR1 SGHTA, CDR2 FQGTGA. CDR3 region: CASSLVAAGGNYGYTF. CDR3 bases: TGTGCCAGCAGCTTAGTCGCTGCAGGGGGCAACTATGGCTACACCTTC.

The chain uses TRBV2 and TRBJ1-2, with TRBD1 identical over 7 bases. The V gene end was trimmed by 6 bases and the J gene end by 7 bases; junction bases not matched to a gene: 8. The V gene's germline CDR1 is SNHLY and CDR2 FYNNEI. The CDR3 contains 13 residues. The CDR3 region has the DNA TGTGCCAGCAGGGGGCAGGGGGTCAGTGGCTACACCTTC. It is translated as CASRGQGVSGYTF.

The V call is TRBV28, the J call TRBJ2-7; possible D gene TRBD1, 6 bases. Looked up from germline, CDR1 is MDHEN and CDR2 is SYDVKM. The CDR3 is 14 amino acids. The V end lost 3 bases, the J end lost 2 bases, and 11 bases lay between the germline ends. As DNA, the CDR3 is TGTGCCAGCAGTTTTCACAGGGCGACCTACGAGCAGTACTTC. The encoded protein is CASSFHRATYEQYF.

The rearrangement joins TRBV2 to TRBJ2-5, with D possibly matching TRBD1 (5 bases). Germline lookup yields CDR1 SNHLY and CDR2 FYNNEI. This CDR3 has 12 residues. Trimming took 2 bases from V and 5 from J, leaving 6 bases between them. CDR3 sequence reads: CASSEQGETQYF. CDR3 DNA sequence: TGTGCCAGCAGTGAACAGGGCGAGACCCAGTACTTC.

This rearrangement joins TRBV4-3 to TRBJ1-2; D unresolved. The CDR3 length is 13 residues. The ends were cut back, 0 bases at V and 8 bases at J, with 10 bases in the middle. Germline-derived CDR1 and CDR2 are LGHNA and YSLEER. CDR3 bases: TGCGCCAGCAGCCAAGAAAGGTCTAGGGGCTACACCTTC. Protein: CASSQERSRGYTF.

This chain uses TRBV28 with TRBJ1-2; unclear D gene. The V and J ends lost 6 bases and 6 bases respectively, with 17 bases between them. The CDR3 is 14 amino acids. From germline, CDR1 is MDHEN and CDR2 SYDVKM. Here the CDR3 reads CASRVGPPPHGYTF. CDR3 in DNA: TGTGCCAGCAGGGTGGGCCCTCCCCCTCATGGCTACACCTTC.

The chain links TRBV4-3 to TRBJ1-3; unclear D gene. The CDR3 spans 15 residues. In germline, CDR1 is LGHNA, CDR2 YSLEER. With 4 bases removed from V and 0 bases from J, the gap between germline ends came to 10 bases. The CDR3 nucleotides read TGCGCCAGCAGCCCTTATTCGGACTCTGGAAACACCATATATTTT. This encodes CASSPYSDSGNTIYF.

CDR3: CASSYGQTYEQYF. The CDR3 bases are TGTGCCAGCAGTTACGGGCAGACCTACGAGCAGTACTTC. The genes are TRBV6-5 and TRBJ2-7; D gene uncertain. Trimming took 2 bases from V and 2 from J, leaving 7 bases between them. CDR1 and CDR2 from the germline V gene are MNHEY and SVGAGI. The CDR3 is made up of 13 amino acids.

This clone was recorded only once. This chain uses TRBV25-1 with TRBJ1-4, with D possibly matching TRBD1 (6 bases). This CDR3 comprises 13 residues. V was shortened by 3 bases and J by 12 bases, with 14 bases between the two germline ends. Germline CDR1 MGHDK, CDR2 SYGVNS. DNA of the CDR3: TGTGCCAGCAGTGATGACAGGCGGACCGAACTGTTTTTT. It is translated as CASSDDRRTELFF.

This chain joins TRBV18 and TRBJ2-7; no clear D. CDR3 size: 14 residues. Germline assignment: CDR1 KGHSH and CDR2 LQKENI. V lost 3 bases to trimming and J lost 0 bases, with 9 bases between them. The CDR3, as DNA: TGTGCCAGCTCACCCACGGCACTCTCCTACGAGCAGTACTTC. Translating gives CASSPTALSYEQYF.